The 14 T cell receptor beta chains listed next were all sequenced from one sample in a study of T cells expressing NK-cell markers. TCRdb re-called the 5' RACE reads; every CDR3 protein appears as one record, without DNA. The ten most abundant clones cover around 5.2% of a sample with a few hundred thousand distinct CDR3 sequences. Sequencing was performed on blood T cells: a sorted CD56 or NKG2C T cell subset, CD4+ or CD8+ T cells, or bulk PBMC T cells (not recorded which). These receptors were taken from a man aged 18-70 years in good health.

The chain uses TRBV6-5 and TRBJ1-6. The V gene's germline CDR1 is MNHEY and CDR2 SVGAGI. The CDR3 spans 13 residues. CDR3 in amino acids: CASSYGVNSPLHF.

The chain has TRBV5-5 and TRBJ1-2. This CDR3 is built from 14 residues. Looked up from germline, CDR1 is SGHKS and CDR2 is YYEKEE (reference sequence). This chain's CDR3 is CASSLGQKNYGYTF.

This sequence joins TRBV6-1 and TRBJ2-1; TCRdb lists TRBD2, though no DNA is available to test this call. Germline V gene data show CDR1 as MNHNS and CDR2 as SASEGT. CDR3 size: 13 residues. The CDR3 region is CASRLARYNEQFF.

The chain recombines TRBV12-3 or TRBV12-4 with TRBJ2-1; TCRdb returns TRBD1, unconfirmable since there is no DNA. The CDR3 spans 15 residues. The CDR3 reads CASSTGTGGANEQFF.

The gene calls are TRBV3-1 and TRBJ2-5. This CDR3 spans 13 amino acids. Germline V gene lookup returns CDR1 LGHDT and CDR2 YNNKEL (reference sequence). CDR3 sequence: CASSQLVRETQYF.

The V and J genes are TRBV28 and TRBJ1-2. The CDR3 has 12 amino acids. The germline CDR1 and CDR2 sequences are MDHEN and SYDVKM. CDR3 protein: CASSSWNYGYTF.

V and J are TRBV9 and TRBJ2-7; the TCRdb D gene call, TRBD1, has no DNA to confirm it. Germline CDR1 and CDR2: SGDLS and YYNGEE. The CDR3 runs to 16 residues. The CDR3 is CASSVVAGGYRYEQYF.

CDR3 sequence reads: CASRYDRGRGGYTF. This chain connects TRBV6-5 to TRBJ1-2; TCRdb lists TRBD1, though no DNA is available to test this call. Germline V CDR1 and CDR2: MNHEY, SVGAGI. CDR3 length: 14 amino acids.

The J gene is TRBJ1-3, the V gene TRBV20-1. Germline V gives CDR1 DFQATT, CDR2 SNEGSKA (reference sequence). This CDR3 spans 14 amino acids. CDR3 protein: CSAVNLGVGNTIYF.

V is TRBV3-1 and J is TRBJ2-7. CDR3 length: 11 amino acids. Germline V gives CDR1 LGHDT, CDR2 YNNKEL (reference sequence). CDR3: CASSRAYEQYF.

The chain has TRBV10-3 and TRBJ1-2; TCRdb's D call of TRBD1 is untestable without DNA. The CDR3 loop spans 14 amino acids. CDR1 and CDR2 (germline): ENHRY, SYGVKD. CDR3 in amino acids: CAITPGQGIYGYTF.

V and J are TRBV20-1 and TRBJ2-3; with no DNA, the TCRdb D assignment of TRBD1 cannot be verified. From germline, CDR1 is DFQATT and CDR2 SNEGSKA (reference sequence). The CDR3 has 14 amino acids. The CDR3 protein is CSARAGGAGDTQYF.

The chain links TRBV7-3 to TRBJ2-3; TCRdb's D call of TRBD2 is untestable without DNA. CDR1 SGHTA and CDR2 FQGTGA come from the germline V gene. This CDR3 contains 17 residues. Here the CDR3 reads CASSSPGLAGSTDTQYF.

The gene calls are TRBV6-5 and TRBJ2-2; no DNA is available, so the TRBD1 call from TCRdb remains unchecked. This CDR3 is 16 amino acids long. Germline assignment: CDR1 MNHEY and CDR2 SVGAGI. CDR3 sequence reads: CASSYSGRVNTGELFF.